This T cell receptor (beta chain) was profiled in a study of beta chain features in type 1 diabetes. Study-wide results and limits: Moderate but significant shortening of TCRB CDR3s was recorded in all four CD4+ subsets from Type 1 diabetes patients. A pattern of fewer insertions and more deletions at VDJ junctions was seen in type 1 diabetes patients.

This clone was seen a handful of times. Antigen unknown. Investigators reverse transcribed all isolated RNA, so they sequenced expressed TCRB transcripts. Sequencing was performed with immunoSEQ multiplex PCR; in TCRdb, only in-frame clones are kept and a portion is missing. The data hold almost 350,000 clones, with 7% to 10% observed a single time. Sequencing input: central memory CD4+ T cells from blood. This clonotype originated in a man aged 25 to 40 with type 1 diabetes.

CDR3 DNA sequence: TGTGCCAGCTTTCGGGAGAACACTGAAGCTTTCTTT. This encodes CASFRENTEAFF. This chain uses TRBV6-5 with TRBJ1-1; D not certain. V dropped 8 bases and J dropped 1 base, with 8 bases sitting between them. The germline V gene encodes CDR1 MNHEY and CDR2 SVGAGI. CDR3 length equals 12 residues.